This TCR beta chain was found in a study of blood T cell repertoires in COVID-19. Study-level information: T cells, B-cell-depleted T cells, or PBMCs supplied cDNA or gDNA.

Assay: immunoSEQ multiplex PCR; the TCRdb copy retains only in-frame clones and omits some. The sample has about 160,000 clones; 65% to 90% are singletons. Germline assignment: CDR1 SGHDT and CDR2 YYEEEE. CDR3 length: 16 amino acids. Trimming removed 0 bases at V and 1 base at J, with 14 bases between. The source of this sequence is a woman aged 40 to 49 with COVID-19, enrolled during active disease. Material: peripheral blood. The genes are TRBV5-6 and TRBJ2-7; D may be TRBD1 (5 bases). CDR3 nucleotides: TGTGCCAGCAGCTTGGGTTTAAATTACAGGTCCTACGAGCAGTACTTC. It translates to CASSLGLNYRSYEQYF.